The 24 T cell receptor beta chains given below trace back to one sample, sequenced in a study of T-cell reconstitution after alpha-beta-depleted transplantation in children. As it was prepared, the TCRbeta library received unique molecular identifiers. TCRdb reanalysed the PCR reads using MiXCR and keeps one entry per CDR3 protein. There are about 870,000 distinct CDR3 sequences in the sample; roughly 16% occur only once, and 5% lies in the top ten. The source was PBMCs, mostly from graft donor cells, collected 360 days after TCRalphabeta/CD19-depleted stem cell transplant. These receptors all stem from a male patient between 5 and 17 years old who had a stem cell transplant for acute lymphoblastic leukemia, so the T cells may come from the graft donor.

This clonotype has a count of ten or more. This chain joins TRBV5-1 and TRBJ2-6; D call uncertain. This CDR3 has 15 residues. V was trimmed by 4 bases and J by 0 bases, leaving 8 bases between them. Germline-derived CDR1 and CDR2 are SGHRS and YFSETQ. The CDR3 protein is CASSLSASGANVLTF. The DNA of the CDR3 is TGCGCCAGCAGCCTCAGCGCCTCTGGGGCCAACGTCCTGACTTTC.

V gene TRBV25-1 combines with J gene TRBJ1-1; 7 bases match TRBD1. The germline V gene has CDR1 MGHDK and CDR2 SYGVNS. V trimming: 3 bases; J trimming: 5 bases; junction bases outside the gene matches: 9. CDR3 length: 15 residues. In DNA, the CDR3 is TGTGCCAGCAGTGACCAACCACAGGGGATGACTGAAGCTTTCTTT. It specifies CASSDQPQGMTEAFF.

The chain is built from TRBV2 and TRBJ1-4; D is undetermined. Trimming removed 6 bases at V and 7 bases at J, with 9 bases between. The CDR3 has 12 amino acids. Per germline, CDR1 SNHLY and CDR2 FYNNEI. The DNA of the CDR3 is TGTGCCAGCAGAGCAGAGACTGAAAAACTGTTTTTT. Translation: CASRAETEKLFF.

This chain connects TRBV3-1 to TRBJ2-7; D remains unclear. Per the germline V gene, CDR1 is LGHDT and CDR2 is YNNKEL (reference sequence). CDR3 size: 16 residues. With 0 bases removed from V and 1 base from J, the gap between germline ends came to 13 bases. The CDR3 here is CASSQDPANASYEQYF. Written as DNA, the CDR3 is TGTGCCAGCAGCCAAGATCCGGCGAATGCGTCCTACGAGCAGTACTTC.

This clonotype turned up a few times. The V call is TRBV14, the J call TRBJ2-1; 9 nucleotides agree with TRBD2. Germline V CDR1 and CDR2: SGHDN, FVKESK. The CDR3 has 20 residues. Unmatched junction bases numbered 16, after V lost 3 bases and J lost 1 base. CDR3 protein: CASSHVLIAGDLLSYNEQFF. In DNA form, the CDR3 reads TGTGCCAGCAGCCATGTACTTATAGCGGGAGACCTCCTTTCCTACAATGAGCAGTTCTTC.

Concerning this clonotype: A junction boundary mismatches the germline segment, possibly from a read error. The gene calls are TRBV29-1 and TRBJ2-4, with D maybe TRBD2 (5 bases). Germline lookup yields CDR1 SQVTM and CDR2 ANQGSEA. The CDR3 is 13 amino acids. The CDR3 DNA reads TGCAGCGTTGAGGAGGCCTCGAAAAACATTCAGTATTTC. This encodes CSVEEASKNIQYF.

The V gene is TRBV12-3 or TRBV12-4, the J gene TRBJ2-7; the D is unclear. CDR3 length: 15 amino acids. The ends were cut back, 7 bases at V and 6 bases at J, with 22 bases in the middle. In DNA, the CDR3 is TGTGCCAGCAACCTGAAAGGGTCAGGAACCCTCGAGCAGTACTTC. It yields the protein CASNLKGSGTLEQYF.

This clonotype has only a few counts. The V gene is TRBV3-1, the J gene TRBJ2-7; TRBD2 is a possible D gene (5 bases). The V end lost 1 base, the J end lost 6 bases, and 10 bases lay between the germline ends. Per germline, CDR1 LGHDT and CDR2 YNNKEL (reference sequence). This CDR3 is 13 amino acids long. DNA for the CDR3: TGTGCCAGCAGCCAAGTGAAGGGAGTCGAGCAGTACTTC. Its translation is CASSQVKGVEQYF.

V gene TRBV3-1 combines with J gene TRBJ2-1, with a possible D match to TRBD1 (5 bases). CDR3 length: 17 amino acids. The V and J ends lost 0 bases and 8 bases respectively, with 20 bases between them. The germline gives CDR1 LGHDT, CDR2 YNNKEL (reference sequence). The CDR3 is CASSQDWGQHLRDEQFF. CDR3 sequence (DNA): TGTGCCAGCAGCCAAGATTGGGGCCAGCACCTTCGGGATGAGCAGTTCTTC.

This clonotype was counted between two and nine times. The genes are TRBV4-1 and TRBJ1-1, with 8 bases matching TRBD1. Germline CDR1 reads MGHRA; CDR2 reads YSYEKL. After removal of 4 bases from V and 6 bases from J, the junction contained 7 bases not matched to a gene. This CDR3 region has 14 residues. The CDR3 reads CASSPRTGQAEAFF. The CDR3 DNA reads TGCGCCAGCAGCCCCCGGACAGGGCAGGCTGAAGCTTTCTTT.

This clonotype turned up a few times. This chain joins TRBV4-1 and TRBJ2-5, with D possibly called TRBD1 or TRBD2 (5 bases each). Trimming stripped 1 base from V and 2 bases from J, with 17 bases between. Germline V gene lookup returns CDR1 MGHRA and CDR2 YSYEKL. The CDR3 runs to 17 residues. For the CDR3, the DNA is TGCGCCAGCAGCCAAGCGGGACGCCTAATGGGGCAAGAGACCCAGTACTTC. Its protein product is CASSQAGRLMGQETQYF.

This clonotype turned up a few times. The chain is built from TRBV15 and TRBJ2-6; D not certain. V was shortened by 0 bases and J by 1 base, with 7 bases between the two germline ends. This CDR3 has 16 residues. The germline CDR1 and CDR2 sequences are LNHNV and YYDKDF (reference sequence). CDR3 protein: CATSRDRTSGANVLTF. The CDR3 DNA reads TGTGCCACCAGCAGAGACCGAACGTCTGGGGCCAACGTCCTGACTTTC.

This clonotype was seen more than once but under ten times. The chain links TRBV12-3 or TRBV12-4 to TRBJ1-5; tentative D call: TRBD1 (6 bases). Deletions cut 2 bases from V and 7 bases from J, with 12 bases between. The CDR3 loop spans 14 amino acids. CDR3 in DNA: TGTGCCAGCAGTTTACGGAGGGGGGACCAGCCCCAGCATTTT. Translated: CASSLRRGDQPQHF.

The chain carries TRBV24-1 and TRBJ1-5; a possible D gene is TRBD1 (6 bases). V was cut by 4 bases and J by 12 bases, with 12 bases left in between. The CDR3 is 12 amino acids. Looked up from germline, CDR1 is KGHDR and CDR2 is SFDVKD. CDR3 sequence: CATSDPTGIQHF. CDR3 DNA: TGTGCCACCAGTGACCCTACAGGGATCCAGCATTTT.

DNA for the CDR3: TGCGCCAGCAGGCCGGGGCACCAAGAGACCCAGTACTTC. It encodes CASRPGHQETQYF. V gene TRBV10-2 combines with J gene TRBJ2-5; D is perhaps TRBD1 or TRBD2 (5 bases each). V was shortened by 6 bases and J by 0 bases, with 8 bases between the two germline ends. This CDR3 has 13 amino acids. CDR1 WSHSY and CDR2 SAAADI come from the germline V gene.

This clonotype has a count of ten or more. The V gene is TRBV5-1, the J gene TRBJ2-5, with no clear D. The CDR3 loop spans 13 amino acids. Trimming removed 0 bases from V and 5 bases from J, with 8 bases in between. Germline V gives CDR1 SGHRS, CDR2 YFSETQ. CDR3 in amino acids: CASSLANRETQYF. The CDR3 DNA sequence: TGCGCCAGCAGCTTGGCTAATAGGGAGACCCAGTACTTC. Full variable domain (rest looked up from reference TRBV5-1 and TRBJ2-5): KAGVTQTPRYLIKTRGQQVTLSCSPISGHRSVSWYQQTPGQGLQFLFEYFSETQRNKGNFPGRFSGRQFSNSRSEMNVSTLELGDSALYLCASSLANRETQYFGPGTRLLVL.

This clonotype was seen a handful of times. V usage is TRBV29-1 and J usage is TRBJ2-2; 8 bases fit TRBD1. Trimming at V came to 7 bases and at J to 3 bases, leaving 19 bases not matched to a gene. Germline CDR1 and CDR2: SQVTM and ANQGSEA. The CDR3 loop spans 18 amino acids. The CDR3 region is CSAGQGKARTGDTGELFF. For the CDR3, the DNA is TGCAGCGCCGGACAGGGAAAGGCGCGGACTGGGGACACCGGGGAGCTGTTTTTT.

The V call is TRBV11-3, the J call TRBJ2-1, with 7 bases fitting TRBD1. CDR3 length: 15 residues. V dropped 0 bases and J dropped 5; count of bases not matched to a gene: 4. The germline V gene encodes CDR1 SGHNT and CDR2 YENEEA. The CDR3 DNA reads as TGTGCCAGCAGCTTAGAGGGACAGTTAAACAATGAGCAGTTCTTC. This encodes CASSLEGQLNNEQFF.

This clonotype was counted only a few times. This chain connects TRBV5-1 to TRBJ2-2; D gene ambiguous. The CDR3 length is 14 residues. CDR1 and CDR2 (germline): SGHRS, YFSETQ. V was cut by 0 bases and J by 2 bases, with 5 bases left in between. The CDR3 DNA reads TGCGCCAGCAGCTTGGACGATAACACCGGGGAGCTGTTTTTT. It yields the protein CASSLDDNTGELFF.

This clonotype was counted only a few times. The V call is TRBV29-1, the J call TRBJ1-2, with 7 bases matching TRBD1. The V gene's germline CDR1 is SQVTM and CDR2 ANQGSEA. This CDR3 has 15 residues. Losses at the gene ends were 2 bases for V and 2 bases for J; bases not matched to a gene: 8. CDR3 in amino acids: CSVEPTGIENYGYTF. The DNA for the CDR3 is TGCAGCGTTGAACCGACAGGGATTGAGAACTATGGCTACACCTTC. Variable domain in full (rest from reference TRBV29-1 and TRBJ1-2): SAVISQKPSRDICQRGTSLTIQCQVDSQVTMMFWYRQQPGQSLTLIATANQGSEATYESGFVIDKFPISRPNLTFSTLTVSNMSPEDSSIYLCSVEPTGIENYGYTFGSGTRLTVV.

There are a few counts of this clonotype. CDR3 region: CASSAGGRSFGYTF. The CDR3 nucleotides are TGTGCCAGCAGCGCCGGGGGCAGGTCCTTTGGCTACACCTTC. The chain has TRBV9 and TRBJ1-2; TRBD1 might be the D (6 bases). Trimming removed 3 bases from V and 7 bases from J, with 16 bases in between. CDR3 length: 14 residues. Germline V gives CDR1 SGDLS, CDR2 YYNGEE.

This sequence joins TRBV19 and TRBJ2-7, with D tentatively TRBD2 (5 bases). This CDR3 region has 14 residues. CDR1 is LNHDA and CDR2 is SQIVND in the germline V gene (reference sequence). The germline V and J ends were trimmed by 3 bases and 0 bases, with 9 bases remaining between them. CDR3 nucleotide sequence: TGTGCCAGTAGTATGAGGGCCTTCTCCTACGAGCAGTACTTC. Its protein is CASSMRAFSYEQYF.

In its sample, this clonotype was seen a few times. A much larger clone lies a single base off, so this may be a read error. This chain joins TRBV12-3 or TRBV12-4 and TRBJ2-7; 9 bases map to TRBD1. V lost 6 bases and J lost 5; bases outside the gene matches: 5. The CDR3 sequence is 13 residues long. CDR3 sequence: CASSRDRAHEQYF. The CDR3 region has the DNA TGTGCCAGCAGCCGGGACAGGGCCCACGAGCAGTACTTC.

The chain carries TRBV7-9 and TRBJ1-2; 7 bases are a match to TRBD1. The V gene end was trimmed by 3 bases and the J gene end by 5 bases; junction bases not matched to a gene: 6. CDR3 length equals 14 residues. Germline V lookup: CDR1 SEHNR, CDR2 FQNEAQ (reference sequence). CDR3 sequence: CASSFNRGRYGYTF. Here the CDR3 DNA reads TGTGCCAGCAGCTTCAACAGGGGCCGGTATGGCTACACCTTC.